This TCR beta chain appears in the sequencing data of a study of T cell responses to AZD1222 COVID-19 vaccine (dated by TCRdb to about 2021). General notes on the study: TCR sequencing was performed for roughly 250 trial participants, of whom roughly 200 were given two doses of AZD1222 and approximately 25 were given two doses of MenACWY control vaccine. Trial participants were enrolled by age into 18-55, 56-69 and 70-plus year subgroups, with 148, 28 and 57 TCR-sequenced participants respectively. The study at large found these results: Most participants were white British and females outnumbered males, and the authors suggested that clonal diversity may have been underestimated. Spike-specific TCR breadth and depth rose significantly after two AZD1222 doses compared with day 0 and with MenACWY recipients. The vaccine-associated CD4 TCRs covered the entire spike protein, and the dominant responses fell in regions 160-218 and 743-854. Because no samples from the day 14 peak response were available, repertoires could be characterized only after the peak T cell response. Only five to seven AZD1222 recipients were SARS-CoV-2 seropositive at baseline, limiting conclusions about previously exposed vaccinees. In the small 56-69-year group, the increase in depth fell short of significance, most likely because of low power. Nearly half of unique spike-specific TCRs reportedly recognized epitopes outside regions mutated in the B.1.351 and B.1.1.7 variants.

The CDR3 regions of human TCRbeta chains were analyzed by immunosequencing. The source study handled its data this way. Repertoire TCRs were matched against a reference library of SARS-CoV-2-specific TCRs generated with the MIRA antigen-specificity platform. Breadth was defined as the fraction of unique TCRs that were SARS-CoV-2-associated. Depth was defined as the fraction of total T cells that were SARS-CoV-2-associated. Using the MIRA data, each spike-specific TCR was mapped to the spike region that the TCR reacts to and placed in a CD4 or CD8 class. Log10-transformed breadth and depth values were compared by one-way ANOVA with Sidak's multiple comparisons tests. What TCRdb holds here is the immuneACCESS table cut down to in-frame rearrangements. Part of the clones is not present; checked against another copy, under half of the missing clones reflect an unresolved V gene, and the others are unexplained. The DNA gave D and trimming, while V, J and clone size come from that table. The sample has some 130,000 clones on record, around 93% of them singletons. The ten largest clones represent 3% to 4% of the sample.

Concerning this clone itself: This receptor's antigen is unknown. No base-level quality is on record; no much larger clone is a single base apart.

The sample's time point label is to be understood as: about 28 days (+/-7) after the second vaccine dose. AZD1222 recipients given second doses at about 4 weeks or at about 12 weeks were pooled, since spike-specific TCR depth and breadth were not found to differ between the two schedules. Vaccinee samples were obtained from the UK trials COV001 and COV002, which included a single-blind randomized controlled phase 2/3 trial of AZD1222 (ChAdOx1 nCoV-19) in healthy adults. For TCRbeta chain sequencing, PBMC samples were collected from trial participants at day 0 and at day 28 after the second dose. CDR1 and CDR2 are drawn from the germline V gene (reference sequence): GTSNPN, SVGIG. Including the terminal cysteine and phenylalanine, the CDR3 comprises 16 residues. Here the CDR3 DNA is all that survives: 48 bases in frame from base 1. The trim is 5 bases for V and 0 bases for J, with a gap of 17 bases between the germline ends.

The V and J genes are TRBV30 and TRBJ1-3; TRBD1 is a possible D gene, resting on 5 matching bases. Sequencing used peripheral blood, obtained 28 days after the second AZD1222 dose. This clonotype was obtained from an adult who received the AZD1222 COVID-19 vaccine. CDR3 sequence: CAWGGWGEISGNTIYF. Here is the DNA: TGTGCCTGGGGGGGATGGGGCGAAATCTCTGGAAACACCATATATTTT.